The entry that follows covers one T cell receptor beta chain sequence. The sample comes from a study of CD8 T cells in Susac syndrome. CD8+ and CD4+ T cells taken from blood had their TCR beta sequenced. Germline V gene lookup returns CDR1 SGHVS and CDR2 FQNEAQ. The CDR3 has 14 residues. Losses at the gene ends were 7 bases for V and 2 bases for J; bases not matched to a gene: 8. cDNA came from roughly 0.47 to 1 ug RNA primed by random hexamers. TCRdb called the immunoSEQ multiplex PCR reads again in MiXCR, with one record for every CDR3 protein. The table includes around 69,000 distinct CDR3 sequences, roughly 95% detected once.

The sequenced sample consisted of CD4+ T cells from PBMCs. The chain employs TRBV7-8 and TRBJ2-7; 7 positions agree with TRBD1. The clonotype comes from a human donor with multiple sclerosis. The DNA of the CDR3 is TGTGCCAGCAATACAGGGGTTCCCCCCTACGAGCAGTACTTC. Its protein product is CASNTGVPPYEQYF.